This T cell receptor (beta chain) comes out of a study of blood T cell repertoires in COVID-19. The overall study: PBMCs, B-cell-depleted T cells, or T cells were the source of the cDNA or gDNA that made up the material.

Within 2 weeks before study entry, exposed participants met a COVID-19 case. In the original processing: From reference gene primer amplification, estimates of nucleated cell counts were derived. Sequencing used immunoSEQ multiplex PCR; TCRdb keeps in-frame clones, though not all of them. V, J and clone size are those of that table, while D and trimming were read from the DNA. The sample consists of 200,000 to 250,000 clones, 83% of them appearing once. The CDR3 loop spans 14 amino acids. Trimming stripped 0 bases from V and 7 bases from J, with 9 bases between. Looked up from germline, CDR1 is WNHNN and CDR2 is SYGVQD (reference sequence). This clone occurred a few times.

The sequenced material came from PBMCs or T cells enriched from blood (not recorded which). The clonotype was recovered from a woman in her forties or fifties who had been exposed to COVID-19. The chain couples TRBV10-1 to TRBJ2-2; D might be TRBD2 (6 bases). The CDR3 DNA sequence: TGCGCCAGCAGTGAGTCGGGGGGAATCGGGGAGCTGTTTTTT. This translates into CASSESGGIGELFF.